Following are 8 T cell receptor beta chains from one sample sequenced in a study of regulatory T cells in long-lasting Graves disease. Through Arm-PCR of CDR3 regions and iRepertoire HTBI primers, TCR beta libraries were built. TCRdb fed the multiplex PCR reads into MiXCR, producing one record per CDR3 protein. The sample contains roughly 470,000 distinct CDR3 sequences, roughly 20% of which appear only once. The time point is: persistent/refractory GD, antithyroid drugs over 5 years with positive TRAb. RNA from PBMCs was the source of the TCR library. Sample: peripheral blood mononuclear cells (PBMCs), taken when the disease was refractory, from a patient treated with antithyroid drugs. These receptors were obtained from a female donor with Graves disease.

V is TRBV28 and J is TRBJ2-1; TRBD2 matches 7 bases. Germline values: CDR1 MDHEN, CDR2 SYDVKM. Trimming at V came to 10 bases and at J to 10 bases, leaving 16 bases not matched to a gene. This CDR3 contains 14 residues. The CDR3 bases are TGTGCCATCGGGGAGGGCCCGGGAGGAAGAGAGCAGTTCTTC. Protein: CAIGEGPGGREQFF.

This sequence joins TRBV3-1 and TRBJ1-4; D is ambiguous. Germline loops: CDR1 LGHDT, CDR2 YNNKEL (reference sequence). CDR3 length equals 14 residues. V was trimmed by 1 base and J by 4 bases, leaving 7 bases between them. The CDR3 DNA reads TGTGCCAGCAGCCAAGGGCTCTTTAATGAAAAACTGTTTTTT. This codes for CASSQGLFNEKLFF. Full variable domain (rest looked up from reference TRBV3-1 and TRBJ1-4): DTAVSQTPKYLVTQMGNDKSIKCEQNLGHDTMYWYKQDSKKFLKIMFSYNNKELIINETVPNRFSPKSPDKAHLNLHINSLELGDSAVYFCASSQGLFNEKLFFGSGTQLSVL.

This rearrangement joins TRBV19 to TRBJ1-2; D gene ambiguous. Germline V gene lookup returns CDR1 LNHDA and CDR2 SQIVND (reference sequence). This CDR3 contains 12 residues. V lost 6 bases and J lost 3, with 8 bases in between. DNA of the CDR3: TGTGCCAGTAGGACTATCTACTATGGCTACACCTTC. Its translation: CASRTIYYGYTF.

The sample holds many counts of this clonotype. This chain uses TRBV10-3 with TRBJ2-7, with 7 bases matching TRBD2. With 11 bases clipped from V and 6 bases from J, the junction kept 16 bases outside the gene matches. Germline V gene sequence: CDR1 ENHRY, CDR2 SYGVKD. CDR3 length equals 14 residues. DNA for the CDR3: TGTGCCTCCAGAAGGCGGGAGCCCTCAAGCGAGCAGTACTTC. Translated: CASRRREPSSEQYF.

This chain uses TRBV19 with TRBJ2-7, with D unresolved. V was trimmed by 2 bases and J by 2 bases, leaving 16 bases between them. CDR1 is LNHDA and CDR2 is SQIVND in the germline V gene (reference sequence). This CDR3 is 16 amino acids long. CDR3 bases: TGTGCCAGTAGTATAATGTTGGCAGGCGTACCCTACGAGCAGTACTTC. Translation gives CASSIMLAGVPYEQYF.

This clonotype came up many times. V gene TRBV28 combines with J gene TRBJ1-5, with D uncertain. The CDR3 sequence is 15 residues long. Trimming removed 2 bases from V and 3 bases from J, with 11 bases in between. The germline V gene encodes CDR1 MDHEN and CDR2 SYDVKM. The CDR3 region is CASSLQVIINQPQHF. The DNA for the CDR3 is TGTGCCAGCAGTTTACAGGTGATCATCAATCAGCCCCAGCATTTT.

Comments on this clonotype: The junction and the germline gene differ at one end; a read error may be behind it. The chain carries TRBV25-1 and TRBJ1-1; D may be TRBD1 (6 bases). Germline lookup yields CDR1 MGHDK and CDR2 SYGVNS. The CDR3 extends over 12 amino acids. For the CDR3, the DNA is TGTGCCAGCTCTCAGGGGAACACTGAAGTTTTCTTT. This translates into CASSQGNTEVFF.

This clonotype showed up many times. The chain combines TRBV28 with TRBJ2-1, with D unclear. The V and J ends lost 3 bases and 6 bases respectively, with 9 bases between them. The CDR3 loop spans 13 amino acids. The germline CDR1 and CDR2 sequences are MDHEN and SYDVKM. CDR3 in amino acids: CASSFSDTNEQFF. In nucleotides, the CDR3 is TGTGCCAGCAGTTTTAGTGACACCAATGAGCAGTTCTTC.